Listed here are 18 T cell receptor beta chains from one sample, sequenced in a study of PD-1 blockade in mismatch repair-deficient tumors. The repertoire was sequenced with immunoSEQ multiplex PCR; TCRdb's copy has only in-frame clones and lacks some. This table holds roughly 38,000 clones, roughly 84% found once. The specimen comprised PBMCs, sampled roughly 40 weeks after starting pembrolizumab. These receptors were taken from an adult with mismatch repair-deficient cancer.

The V call is TRBV18, the J call TRBJ1-4; TRBD1 agrees at 7 bases. Looked up from germline, CDR1 is KGHSH and CDR2 is LQKENI. V shed 2 bases, J shed 8 bases, and the junction held 5 bases outside the gene matches. The CDR3 is 14 residues long. CDR3 in DNA: TGTGCCAGCTCACCAGAGACAGGGAGCGAAAAACTGTTTTTT. Protein: CASSPETGSEKLFF.

This chain uses TRBV18 with TRBJ1-4; 10 bases agree with TRBD1. V shed 0 bases and J 5 bases; nucleotides not matched to a gene: 6. Germline V gene data show CDR1 as KGHSH and CDR2 as LQKENI. CDR3 size: 17 residues. The CDR3 DNA reads as TGTGCCAGCTCACCACCCGGTCCGGGACAGGGGAATGAAAAACTGTTTTTT. It codes for CASSPPGPGQGNEKLFF.

This chain links TRBV5-6 with TRBJ2-7, with 9 nucleotides matching TRBD1. Trimming cost V 0 bases and J 3 bases; bases outside gene matches: 13. The CDR3 contains 18 residues. CDR1 SGHDT and CDR2 YYEEEE come from the germline V gene. The CDR3 DNA reads as TGTGCCAGCAGCTTGGCGGGGTCCGGGACAGGGACTCTCTACGAGCAGTACTTC. It yields the protein CASSLAGSGTGTLYEQYF.

The chain has TRBV7-9 and TRBJ1-6, with TRBD1 identical over 7 bases. The ends lost 5 bases at V and 9 bases at J; junction bases unmatched: 7. This CDR3 spans 14 amino acids. Germline V CDR1 and CDR2: SEHNR, FQNEAQ (reference sequence). The CDR3 loop reads CASSLTGISSPLHF. The CDR3 DNA reads as TGTGCCAGCAGCCTGACAGGGATTTCTTCACCCCTCCACTTT.

The V call is TRBV5-1, the J call TRBJ1-1; 9 nucleotides match TRBD1. Germline lookup yields CDR1 SGHRS and CDR2 YFSETQ. This CDR3 comprises 14 residues. The trim removed 4 bases at V and 4 bases at J, leaving 5 bases unmatched. CDR3 protein: CASSSTGGRTEAFF. CDR3 DNA sequence: TGCGCCAGCAGCAGTACAGGGGGCCGCACTGAAGCTTTCTTT.

V and J are TRBV27 and TRBJ2-1; 7 nucleotides agree with TRBD1. The CDR3 is made up of 14 amino acids. CDR1 and CDR2 from the germline V gene are MNHEY and SMNVEV (reference sequence). The trim removed 5 bases at V and 7 bases at J, leaving 8 bases unmatched. The CDR3: CASSMMTGWNEQFF. CDR3 DNA: TGTGCCAGCAGTATGATGACAGGGTGGAATGAGCAGTTCTTC.

The genes are TRBV12-5 and TRBJ1-5; D is ambiguous. V dropped 6 bases and J dropped 3 bases, with 6 bases sitting between them. Germline loops: CDR1 LGHNT, CDR2 FRNRAP. The CDR3 runs 12 residues. This chain's CDR3 is CASGQTNQPQHF. In DNA form, the CDR3 reads TGTGCTAGTGGACAGACCAATCAGCCCCAGCATTTT.

This clone is a singleton in its sample. The chain uses TRBV11-2 and TRBJ2-6; 7 bases map to TRBD1. Germline V lookup: CDR1 SGHAT, CDR2 FQNNGV. CDR3 length: 16 amino acids. The V segment lost 5 bases and the J segment 4 bases; nucleotides outside the gene matches: 8. The DNA for the CDR3 is TGTGCCAGCAGCCTCCTGACAGGGCGCGGGGCCAACGTCCTGACTTTC. Translating gives CASSLLTGRGANVLTF.

This clone was seen only a few times. The rearrangement uses TRBV7-2 and TRBJ2-7; 8 nucleotides agree with TRBD2. There are 14 residues in the CDR3. Germline values: CDR1 SGHTA, CDR2 FQGNSA. Losses at the gene ends were 1 base for V and 4 bases for J; bases not matched to a gene: 3. CDR3 sequence (DNA): TGTGCCAGCAGCTTAGGCGGGAGGAAGTACGAGCAGTACTTC. The encoded protein is CASSLGGRKYEQYF.

The genes are TRBV11-2 and TRBJ1-4; D gene unclear. This CDR3 has 12 residues. Looked up from germline, CDR1 is SGHAT and CDR2 is FQNNGV. V lost 0 bases and J 7 bases, leaving 3 bases between the germline ends. CDR3 protein: CASSLEAEKLFF. The CDR3 nucleotides read TGTGCCAGCAGCTTAGAGGCTGAAAAACTGTTTTTT.

J is TRBJ1-1 and V is TRBV6-1; 8 positions match TRBD1. Germline loops: CDR1 MNHNS, CDR2 SASEGT. V dropped 0 bases and J dropped 11; count of bases not matched to a gene: 11. This CDR3 has 15 residues. The CDR3 DNA sequence: TGTGCCAGCAGTGAAGCGGTCAGGGGGCGAGGGGTTGCTTTCTTT. Protein product: CASSEAVRGRGVAFF.

V usage is TRBV27 and J usage is TRBJ2-7, with TRBD2 matching over 11 bases. Germline V gene lookup returns CDR1 MNHEY and CDR2 SMNVEV (reference sequence). After removal of 5 bases from V and 7 bases from J, the junction contained 7 bases not matched to a gene. The CDR3 is made up of 14 amino acids. The CDR3 is CASSGPGLAVEQYF. The CDR3 DNA sequence: TGTGCCAGCAGTGGCCCGGGACTAGCGGTTGAGCAGTACTTC.

The chain carries TRBV27 and TRBJ1-5; no clear D. There are 15 residues in the CDR3. The V gene lost 3 bases and the J gene lost 6 bases, with 15 bases spanning the gap. CDR1 is MNHEY and CDR2 is SMNVEV in the germline V gene (reference sequence). The CDR3 DNA reads TGTGCCAGCAGTTTTTACGGTGGGCAGGTTCAGCCCCAGCATTTT. It specifies CASSFYGGQVQPQHF.

The sample holds one count of this clone. The chain joins TRBV18 to TRBJ2-1; TRBD1 might be the D (5 bases). V dropped 1 base and J dropped 0 bases, with 7 bases sitting between them. CDR1 and CDR2 (germline): KGHSH, LQKENI. The CDR3 runs to 15 residues. CDR3 protein: CASSPLDSSYNEQFF. CDR3 DNA sequence: TGTGCCAGCTCACCACTAGACAGCTCCTACAATGAGCAGTTCTTC.

This chain joins TRBV28 and TRBJ2-1, with 9 bases identical to TRBD2. CDR3 length: 17 amino acids. V dropped 6 bases and J dropped 0; count of bases not matched to a gene: 9. Germline values: CDR1 MDHEN, CDR2 SYDVKM. CDR3 nucleotides: TGTGCCAGCAGGAGGGGGCTAGCGGGAATCTCCTACAATGAGCAGTTCTTC. The encoded protein is CASRRGLAGISYNEQFF.

The V gene is TRBV5-1, the J gene TRBJ2-1; no clear D. This CDR3 region has 14 residues. Per the germline V gene, CDR1 is SGHRS and CDR2 is YFSETQ. V lost 2 bases and J lost 8, with 14 bases in between. The CDR3 nucleotides read TGCGCCAGCAGCTTCGATCCGGCTAGTGATGAGCAGTTCTTC. Translation gives CASSFDPASDEQFF.

This clone was seen only a few times. The genes are TRBV19 and TRBJ2-7, with unresolved D. The V end lost 3 bases, the J end lost 0 bases, and 6 bases lay between the germline ends. The CDR3 extends over 13 amino acids. Germline-derived CDR1 and CDR2 are LNHDA and SQIVND (reference sequence). The CDR3 is CASSISSSYEQYF. The CDR3 DNA is TGTGCCAGTAGTATCTCCAGCTCCTACGAGCAGTACTTC. The full variable domain, rest sourced from reference TRBV19 and TRBJ2-7, is DGGITQSPKYLFRKEGQNVTLSCEQNLNHDAMYWYRQDPGQGLRLIYYSQIVNDFQKGDIAEGYSVSREKKESFPLTVTSAQKNPTAFYLCASSISSSYEQYFGPGTRLTVT.

V gene TRBV7-8 combines with J gene TRBJ1-4; D is unclear. Between the trimmed V and J ends, which lost 5 bases and 6 bases, there was a span of 16 bases. This CDR3 region has 15 residues. CDR1 and CDR2 from the germline V gene are SGHVS and FQNEAQ. In DNA form, the CDR3 reads TGTGCCAGCAGCCCCGGGTGGAGGGAGGATGAAAAACTGTTTTTT. This gives the protein CASSPGWREDEKLFF.